These T cell receptor beta chains were read from a single sample in a study of patients and donors after allogeneic stem cell transplantation. Each CDR3 protein is one row after TCRdb ran MiXCR on the RT-PCR reads. This table holds some 960,000 distinct CDR3 sequences, around 17% found once. The source material was blood, either unsorted or a sorted T cell fraction (not recorded which). These receptors were taken from a human donor who was either an allogeneic HSCT recipient or a stem cell or donor lymphocyte infusion donor (not recorded which). It is not recorded whose cells these are; they may come from a transplant donor. The CDR3 runs from the conserved cysteine through the conserved F or W. The order of the fields is CDR3 DNA, CDR3 protein, clone size, V gene, D gene, J gene. A D gene is named only where the DNA matches it firmly. Clone size, where shown, is once, few, many, or a class for clones that have expanded.

cdr3_nt: TGTGCCAGCAGTTTTAAGGGGAGCAACACCGGGGAGCTGTTTTTT; cdr3_aa: CASSFKGSNTGELFF; clone_size: many; v_call: TRBV12-3/TRBV12-4; d_call: NA; j_call: TRBJ2-2
cdr3_nt: TGTGCCAGCAGCGTAGGGGTGGGTAACTCCTACGAGCAGTACTTC; cdr3_aa: CASSVGVGNSYEQYF; clone_size: NA; v_call: TRBV9; d_call: NA; j_call: TRBJ2-7
cdr3_nt: TGCGCCAGCAGCCGTGGGGGGGTAGGAGAGACCCAGTACTTC; cdr3_aa: CASSRGGVGETQYF; clone_size: few; v_call: TRBV4-1; d_call: TRBD2; j_call: TRBJ2-5
cdr3_nt: TGCAGTGCCCACTACAATGAGCAGTTCTTC; cdr3_aa: CSAHYNEQFF; clone_size: many; v_call: TRBV20-1; d_call: NA; j_call: TRBJ2-1
cdr3_nt: TGTGCCAGCAGTTTTATCGCTCGAAGCAATCAGCCCCAGCATTTT; cdr3_aa: CASSFIARSNQPQHF; clone_size: NA; v_call: TRBV5-5; d_call: NA; j_call: TRBJ1-5
cdr3_nt: TGCAGTGCTAGAGAAATCTCTCCCGCGACCAGCCCATTC; cdr3_aa: CSAREISPATSPF; clone_size: NA; v_call: TRBV20-1; d_call: NA; j_call: TRBJ2-5
cdr3_nt: TGCAGTGCTAGAGATCTTTCTCTCACAGGCAACTATGGCTACACCTTC; cdr3_aa: CSARDLSLTGNYGYTF; clone_size: NA; v_call: TRBV20-1; d_call: NA; j_call: TRBJ1-2
cdr3_nt: TGTGCCATCAGTGGACCGGGAGGGGTTGGGGAGACCCAGTACTTC; cdr3_aa: CAISGPGGVGETQYF; clone_size: NA; v_call: TRBV10-3; d_call: TRBD2; j_call: TRBJ2-5
cdr3_nt: TGTGCCAGCAGCTTAACGGAGGCAGGGGGTAATCAGCCCCAGCATTTT; cdr3_aa: CASSLTEAGGNQPQHF; clone_size: NA; v_call: TRBV11-1; d_call: TRBD1; j_call: TRBJ1-5
cdr3_nt: TGTGCCAGCAGCCCGAACCCTGGGGAGCAGTACTTC; cdr3_aa: CASSPNPGEQYF; clone_size: few; v_call: TRBV3-1; d_call: NA; j_call: TRBJ2-7
cdr3_nt: TGTGCCAGCAATTCTCGACTAGCGGGAGACACAGATACGCAGTATTTT; cdr3_aa: CASNSRLAGDTDTQYF; clone_size: NA; v_call: TRBV6-2/TRBV6-3; d_call: TRBD2; j_call: TRBJ2-3
cdr3_nt: TGCAGTGCCGCTGACAGGGGCGGGCGGAGGGAGACCCAGTACTTC; cdr3_aa: CSAADRGGRRETQYF; clone_size: NA; v_call: TRBV20-1; d_call: TRBD1; j_call: TRBJ2-5
cdr3_nt: TGCAGCGTAGGAGCGGGAGACGAGCAGTACTTC; cdr3_aa: CSVGAGDEQYF; clone_size: many; v_call: TRBV29-1; d_call: TRBD2; j_call: TRBJ2-7
cdr3_nt: TGCAGCATCCGAGGGGGAAGCTCCTACGAGCAGTACTTC; cdr3_aa: CSIRGGSSYEQYF; clone_size: NA; v_call: TRBV29-1; d_call: NA; j_call: TRBJ2-7
cdr3_nt: TGTGCCAGCAGTACACTAGCGGGGGTCGCCGTGGATACGCAGTATTTT; cdr3_aa: CASSTLAGVAVDTQYF; clone_size: NA; v_call: TRBV14; d_call: TRBD2; j_call: TRBJ2-3
cdr3_nt: TGTGCCAGCAGTGAAGACCCCTCTCCGGGGGGAAAACTGTTTTTT; cdr3_aa: CASSEDPSPGGKLFF; clone_size: NA; v_call: TRBV6-1; d_call: NA; j_call: TRBJ1-4
cdr3_nt: TGCAGCGTTGAACAGGCGACGGCGAACACCGGGGAGCTGTTTTTT; cdr3_aa: CSVEQATANTGELFF; clone_size: NA; v_call: TRBV29-1; d_call: NA; j_call: TRBJ2-2
cdr3_nt: TGTGCCAGCAGTTCCCGGACAGGGGACGAGCAGTACTTC; cdr3_aa: CASSSRTGDEQYF; clone_size: few; v_call: TRBV6-2/TRBV6-3; d_call: TRBD1; j_call: TRBJ2-7
cdr3_nt: TGTGCCAGCACCCATGGGACAGGGGGTTCCAGCTCTGGGGCCAACGTCCTGACTTTC; cdr3_aa: CASTHGTGGSSSGANVLTF; clone_size: many; v_call: TRBV12-3/TRBV12-4; d_call: TRBD1; j_call: TRBJ2-6
cdr3_nt: TGTGCCAGCAGCCGGACTAGCGGGCGGTATACGCAGTATTTT; cdr3_aa: CASSRTSGRYTQYF; clone_size: NA; v_call: TRBV12-3/TRBV12-4; d_call: TRBD2; j_call: TRBJ2-3
cdr3_nt: TGTGCCAGCAGCTTAGGCGGCCTCGACGAGCAGTACTTC; cdr3_aa: CASSLGGLDEQYF; clone_size: few; v_call: TRBV7-2; d_call: NA; j_call: TRBJ2-7
cdr3_nt: TGTGCCTGGAGTAGCCAGCCGAACACTGAAGCTTTCTTT; cdr3_aa: CAWSSQPNTEAFF; clone_size: NA; v_call: TRBV30; d_call: NA; j_call: TRBJ1-1
cdr3_nt: TGTGCCAGCAGCCCCGTTGATCGGAAAGCTACGCAGTATTTT; cdr3_aa: CASSPVDRKATQYF; clone_size: NA; v_call: TRBV4-2; d_call: NA; j_call: TRBJ2-3
cdr3_nt: TGTGCCAGCAGCCAGATAGGGGGGACAGAGATTTACAATGAGCAGTTCTTC; cdr3_aa: CASSQIGGTEIYNEQFF; clone_size: NA; v_call: TRBV3-1; d_call: NA; j_call: TRBJ2-1
cdr3_nt: TGTGCCAGCAGCCCCAGGCGGAGGGCAAAGAACACTGAAGCTTTCTTT; cdr3_aa: CASSPRRRAKNTEAFF; clone_size: NA; v_call: TRBV7-2; d_call: NA; j_call: TRBJ1-1
cdr3_nt: TGCGCCAGCAGCTTGGATCCTGTCAGAGTTGCCGGGGAGCTGTTTTTT; cdr3_aa: CASSLDPVRVAGELFF; clone_size: once; v_call: TRBV5-1; d_call: NA; j_call: TRBJ2-2